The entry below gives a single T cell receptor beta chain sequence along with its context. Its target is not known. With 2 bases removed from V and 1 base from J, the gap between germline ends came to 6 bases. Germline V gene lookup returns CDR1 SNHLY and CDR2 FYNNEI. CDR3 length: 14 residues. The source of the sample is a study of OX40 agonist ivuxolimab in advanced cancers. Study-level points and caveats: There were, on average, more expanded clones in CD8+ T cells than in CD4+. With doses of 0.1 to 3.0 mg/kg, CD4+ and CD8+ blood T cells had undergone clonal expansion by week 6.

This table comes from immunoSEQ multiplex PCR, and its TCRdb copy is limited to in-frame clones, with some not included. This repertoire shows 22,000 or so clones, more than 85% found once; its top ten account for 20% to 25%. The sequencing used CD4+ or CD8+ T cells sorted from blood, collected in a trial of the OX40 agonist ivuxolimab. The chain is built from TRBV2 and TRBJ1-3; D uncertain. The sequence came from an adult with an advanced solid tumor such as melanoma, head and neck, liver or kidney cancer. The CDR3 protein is CASSESLSGNTIYF. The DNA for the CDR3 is TGTGCCAGCAGTGAAAGTCTTTCTGGAAACACCATATATTTT.